This TCR beta chain was obtained from a study of T cell responses to AZD1222 COVID-19 vaccine. Findings of the study overall: Distributed over spike, vaccine-associated CD4 TCRs predominated at 160-218 and 743-854. Repertoires were obtained only post-peak T cell response.

The CDR3 has 16 residues. Germline loops: CDR1 MNHEY, CDR2 SMNVEV (reference sequence). The V gene end was trimmed by 5 bases and the J gene end by 2 bases; junction bases not matched to a gene: 7. This table comes from immunoSEQ multiplex PCR, and its TCRdb copy is limited to in-frame clones, with some not included. Among about 130,000 clones listed, 90% were seen once. Notes on this clone: The antigen is not known.

The sequencing here drew on peripheral blood, taken on day 0 of MenACWY control vaccination. The TCR comes from an adult in good health. This rearrangement joins TRBV27 to TRBJ1-5; the match to TRBD1 covers 9 bases. Here the CDR3 reads CASSALGQGRNQPQHF. CDR3 in DNA: TGTGCCAGCAGTGCCCTCGGACAGGGGCGCAATCAGCCCCAGCATTTT.